This T cell receptor beta chain is drawn from a study of T cell repertoires in cytomegalovirus infection. Study overall: Signatures in public TCR beta sequences pointed to both CMV infection and matching HLA type. The study's findings and limits: Carriers of CMV plus the relevant HLA were identified by cumulative public TCR beta family frequency. The ex vivo response showed dominance by HLA-C-restricted CMV-specific TCR beta clonotypes.

This clonotype is a singleton in its sample. What it binds is unknown. CDR1 is SQVTM, CDR2 ANQGSEA, per germline. CDR3 length: 13 amino acids. After removal of 6 bases from V and 5 bases from J, the junction contained 9 bases not matched to a gene. MiXCR, applied by TCRdb to the reads, yields one record per CDR3 protein. The table shows tens of thousands of distinct CDR3 sequences, with 35% to 45% occurring only once. Sequencing was performed on CD8+ T cells from cultured PBMCs, taken from culture after CMV antigen stimulation. The chain combines TRBV29-1 with TRBJ1-2; 7 nucleotides agree with TRBD1. This clonotype originated in a human donor in good health (CMV status not recorded). Some clones in this sample may be carry-over from other donors' samples. The CDR3 DNA is TGCAGCGTAAGAATCCGGGACAGTTATGGCTACACCTTC. Translated, it gives CSVRIRDSYGYTF.